This T cell receptor (beta chain) was identified during a study of shared clonotypes between healthy human individuals. The assay was immunoSEQ multiplex PCR, and TCRdb's table has in-frame clones only and misses some. This sample has 75,000 to 100,000 clones, with 40% to 55% found just once. Genomic DNA, for the unsorted samples, came from about 90 million PBMCs. Sequenced: PBMCs. This TCR came from a woman aged 35 to 49 in good health. Some clones in this sample may be carry-over from other donors' samples.

The CDR3 DNA is TGTGCCAGCAGTGAAGTTCCCAGGGGGGACTATGGCTACACCTTC. Its protein product is CASSEVPRGDYGYTF. The V call is TRBV2, the J call TRBJ1-2; 7 bases match TRBD1. After removal of 1 base from V and 3 bases from J, the junction contained 5 bases not matched to a gene. The CDR3 is 15 residues long. Germline V lookup: CDR1 SNHLY, CDR2 FYNNEI.